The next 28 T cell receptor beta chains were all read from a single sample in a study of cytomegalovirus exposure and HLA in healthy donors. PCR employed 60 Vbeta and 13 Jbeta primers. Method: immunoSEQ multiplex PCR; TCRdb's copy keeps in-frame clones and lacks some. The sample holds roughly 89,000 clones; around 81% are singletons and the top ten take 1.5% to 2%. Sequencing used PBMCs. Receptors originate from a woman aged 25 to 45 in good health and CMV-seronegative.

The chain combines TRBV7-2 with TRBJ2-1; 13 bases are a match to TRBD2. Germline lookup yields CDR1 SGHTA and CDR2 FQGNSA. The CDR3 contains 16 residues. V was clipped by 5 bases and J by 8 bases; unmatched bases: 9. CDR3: CASSQRTSGRAHEQFF. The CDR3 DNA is TGTGCCAGCAGCCAACGCACTAGCGGGAGGGCCCATGAGCAGTTCTTC.

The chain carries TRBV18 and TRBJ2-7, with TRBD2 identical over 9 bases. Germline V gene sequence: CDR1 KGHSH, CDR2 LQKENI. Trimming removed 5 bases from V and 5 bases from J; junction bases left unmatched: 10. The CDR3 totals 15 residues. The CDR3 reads CASSSIAGEFNEQYF. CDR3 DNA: TGTGCCAGCTCATCGATAGCGGGAGAGTTCAACGAGCAGTACTTC. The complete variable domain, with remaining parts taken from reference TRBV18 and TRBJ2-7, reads NAGVMQNPRHLVRRRGQEARLRCSPMKGHSHVYWYRQLPEEGLKFMVYLQKENIIDESGMPKERFSAEFPKEGPSILRIQQVVRGDSAAYFCASSSIAGEFNEQYFGPGTRLTVT.

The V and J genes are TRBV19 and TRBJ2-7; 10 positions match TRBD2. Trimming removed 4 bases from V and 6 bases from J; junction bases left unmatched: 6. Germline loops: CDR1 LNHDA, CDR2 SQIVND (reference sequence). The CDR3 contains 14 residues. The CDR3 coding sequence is TGTGCCAGTAGTACCGGACTAGCGGCCCTCGAGCAGTACTTC. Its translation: CASSTGLAALEQYF.

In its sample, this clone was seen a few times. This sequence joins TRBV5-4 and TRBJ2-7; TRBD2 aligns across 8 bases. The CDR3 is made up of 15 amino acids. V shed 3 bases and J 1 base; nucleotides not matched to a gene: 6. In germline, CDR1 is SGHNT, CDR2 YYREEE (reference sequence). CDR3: CASSSKLAASYEQYF. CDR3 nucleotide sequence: TGTGCCAGCAGCTCAAAACTAGCGGCATCCTACGAGCAGTACTTC.

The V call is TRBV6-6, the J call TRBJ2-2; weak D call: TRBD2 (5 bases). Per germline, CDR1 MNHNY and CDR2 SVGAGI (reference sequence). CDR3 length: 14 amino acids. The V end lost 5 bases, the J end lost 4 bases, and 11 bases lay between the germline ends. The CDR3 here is CASSTLDTTGELFF. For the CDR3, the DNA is TGTGCCAGCAGTACACTAGATACCACCGGGGAGCTGTTTTTT.

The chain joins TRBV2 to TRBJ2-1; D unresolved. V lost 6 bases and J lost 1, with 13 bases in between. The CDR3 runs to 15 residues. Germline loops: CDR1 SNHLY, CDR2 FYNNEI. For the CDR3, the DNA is TGTGCCAGCAGGCCCCCCCGGTTATCCTACAATGAGCAGTTCTTC. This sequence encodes CASRPPRLSYNEQFF.

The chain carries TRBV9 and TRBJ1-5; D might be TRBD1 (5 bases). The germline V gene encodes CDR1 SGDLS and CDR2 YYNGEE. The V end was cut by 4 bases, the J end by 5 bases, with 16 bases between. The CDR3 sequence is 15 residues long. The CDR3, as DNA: TGTGCCAGCAGCCTCATCCGTGGAGGGGATCAGCCCCAGCATTTT. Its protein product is CASSLIRGGDQPQHF.

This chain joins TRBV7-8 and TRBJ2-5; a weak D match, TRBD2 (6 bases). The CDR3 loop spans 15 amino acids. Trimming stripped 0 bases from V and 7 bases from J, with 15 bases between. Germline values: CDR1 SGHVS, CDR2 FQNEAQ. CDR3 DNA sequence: TGTGCCAGCAGCTTAGCGGGCGGGATCGGCGGGACCCAGTACTTC. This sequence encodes CASSLAGGIGGTQYF.

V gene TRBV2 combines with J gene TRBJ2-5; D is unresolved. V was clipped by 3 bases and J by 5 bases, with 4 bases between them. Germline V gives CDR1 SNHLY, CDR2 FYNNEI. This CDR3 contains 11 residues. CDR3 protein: CASSEEETQYF. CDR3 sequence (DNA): TGTGCCAGCAGTGAGGAGGAGACCCAGTACTTC. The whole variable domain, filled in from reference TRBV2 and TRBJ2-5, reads EPEVTQTPSHQVTQMGQEVILRCVPISNHLYFYWYRQILGQKVEFLVSFYNNEISEKSEIFDDQFSVERPDGSNFTLKIRSTKLEDSAMYFCASSEEETQYFGPGTRLLVL.

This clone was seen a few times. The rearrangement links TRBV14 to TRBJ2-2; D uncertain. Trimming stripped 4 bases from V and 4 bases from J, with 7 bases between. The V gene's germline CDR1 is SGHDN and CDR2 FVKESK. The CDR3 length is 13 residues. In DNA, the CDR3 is TGTGCCAGCAGCCCACTTGTCACCGGGGAGCTGTTTTTT. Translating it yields CASSPLVTGELFF.

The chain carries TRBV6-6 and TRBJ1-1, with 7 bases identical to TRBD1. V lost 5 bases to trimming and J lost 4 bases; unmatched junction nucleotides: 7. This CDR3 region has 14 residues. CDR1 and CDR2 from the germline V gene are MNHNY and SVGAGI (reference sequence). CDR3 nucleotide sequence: TGTGCCAGCAGTGAGCCAGGGGGTTCCACTGAAGCTTTCTTT. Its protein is CASSEPGGSTEAFF.

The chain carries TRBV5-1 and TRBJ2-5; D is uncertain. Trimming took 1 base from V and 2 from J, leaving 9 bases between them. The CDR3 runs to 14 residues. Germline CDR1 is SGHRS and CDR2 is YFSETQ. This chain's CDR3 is CASSLSVTQETQYF. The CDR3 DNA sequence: TGCGCCAGCAGCTTGTCTGTTACTCAAGAGACCCAGTACTTC.

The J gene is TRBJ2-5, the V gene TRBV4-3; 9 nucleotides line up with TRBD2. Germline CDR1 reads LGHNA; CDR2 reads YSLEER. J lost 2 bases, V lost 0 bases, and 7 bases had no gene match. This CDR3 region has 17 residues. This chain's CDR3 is CASSQDGLAGSQETQYF. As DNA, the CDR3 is TGCGCCAGCAGCCAAGATGGGCTAGCGGGAAGTCAAGAGACCCAGTACTTC.

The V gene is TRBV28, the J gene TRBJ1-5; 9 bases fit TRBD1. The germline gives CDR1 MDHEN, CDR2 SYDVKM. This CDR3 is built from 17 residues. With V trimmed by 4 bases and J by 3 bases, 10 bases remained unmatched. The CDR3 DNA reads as TGTGCCAGCAGTTCCCCGGGACAGGGTTCCTCCAATCAGCCCCAGCATTTT. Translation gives CASSSPGQGSSNQPQHF.

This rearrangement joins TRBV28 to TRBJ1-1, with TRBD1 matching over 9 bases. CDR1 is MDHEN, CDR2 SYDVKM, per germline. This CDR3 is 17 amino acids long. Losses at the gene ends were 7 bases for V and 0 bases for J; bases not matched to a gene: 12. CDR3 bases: TGTGCCAGCACATCCGTGGGGACAGGGACCTTGAACACTGAAGCTTTCTTT. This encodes CASTSVGTGTLNTEAFF.

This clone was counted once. The CDR3 protein is CASSPTPGQGRSKQFF. The CDR3 bases are TGTGCCAGCAGCCCTACGCCGGGACAGGGGCGGTCAAAGCAGTTCTTC. The chain employs TRBV28 and TRBJ2-1; 10 bases align to TRBD1. CDR1 is MDHEN, CDR2 SYDVKM, per germline. This CDR3 region has 16 residues. The V segment lost 6 bases and the J segment 11 bases; nucleotides outside the gene matches: 16.

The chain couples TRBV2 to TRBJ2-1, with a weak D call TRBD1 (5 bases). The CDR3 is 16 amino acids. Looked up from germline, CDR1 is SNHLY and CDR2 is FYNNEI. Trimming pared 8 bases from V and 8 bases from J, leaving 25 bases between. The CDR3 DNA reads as TGTGCCAGCGAAGAGACAAGGGGCATATCTTGGGATGAGCAGTTCTTC. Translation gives CASEETRGISWDEQFF.

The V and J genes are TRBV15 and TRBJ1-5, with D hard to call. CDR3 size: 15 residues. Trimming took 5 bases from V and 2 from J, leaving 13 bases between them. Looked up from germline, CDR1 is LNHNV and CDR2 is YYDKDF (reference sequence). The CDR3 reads CATSGRRGGNQPQHF. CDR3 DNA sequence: TGTGCCACCAGCGGGAGACGGGGTGGCAATCAGCCCCAGCATTTT.

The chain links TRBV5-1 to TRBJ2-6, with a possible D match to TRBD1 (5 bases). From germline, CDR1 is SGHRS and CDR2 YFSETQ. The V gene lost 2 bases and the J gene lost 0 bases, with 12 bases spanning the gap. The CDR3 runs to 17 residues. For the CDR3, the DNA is TGCGCCAGCAGCTTTGACAGATCGGGCTCTGGGGCCAACGTCCTGACTTTC. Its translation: CASSFDRSGSGANVLTF.

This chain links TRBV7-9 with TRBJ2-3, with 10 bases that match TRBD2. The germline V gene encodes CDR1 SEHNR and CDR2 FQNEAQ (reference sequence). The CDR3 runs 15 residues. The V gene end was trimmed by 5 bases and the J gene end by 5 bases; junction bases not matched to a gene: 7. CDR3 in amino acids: CASSPSGSLRDTQYF. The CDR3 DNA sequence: TGTGCCAGCAGCCCTAGCGGGAGCCTGAGAGATACGCAGTATTTT.

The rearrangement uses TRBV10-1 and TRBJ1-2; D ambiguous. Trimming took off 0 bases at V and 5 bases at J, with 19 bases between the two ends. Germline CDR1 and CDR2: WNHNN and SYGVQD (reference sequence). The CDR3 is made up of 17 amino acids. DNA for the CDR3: TGCGCCAGCAGTGAGTCGGAGGCTCGGGGAGCGGAATATGGCTACACCTTC. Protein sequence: CASSESEARGAEYGYTF.

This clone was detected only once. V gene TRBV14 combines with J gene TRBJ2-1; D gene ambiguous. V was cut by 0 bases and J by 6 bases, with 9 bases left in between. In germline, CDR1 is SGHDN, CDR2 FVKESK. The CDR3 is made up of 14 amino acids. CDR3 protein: CASSQDLLVNEQFF. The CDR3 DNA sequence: TGTGCCAGCAGCCAAGATCTGCTAGTCAATGAGCAGTTCTTC. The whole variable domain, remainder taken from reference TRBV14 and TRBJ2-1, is EAGVTQFPSHSVIEKGQTVTLRCDPISGHDNLYWYRRVMGKEIKFLLHFVKESKQDESGMPNNRFLAERTGGTYSTLKVQPAELEDSGVYFCASSQDLLVNEQFFGPGTRLTVL.

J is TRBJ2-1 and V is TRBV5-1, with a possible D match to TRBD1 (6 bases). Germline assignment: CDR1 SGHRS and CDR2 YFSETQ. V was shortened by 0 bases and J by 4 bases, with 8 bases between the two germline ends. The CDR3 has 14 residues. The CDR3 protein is CASSLERGYNEQFF. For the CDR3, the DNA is TGCGCCAGCAGCTTGGAGAGGGGGTACAATGAGCAGTTCTTC.

The CDR3: CASSLDRVRGYTF. As DNA, the CDR3 is TGTGCCAGCAGTTTAGACAGGGTTAGGGGCTACACCTTC. The gene calls are TRBV6-5 and TRBJ1-2; the match to TRBD1 covers 7 bases. Germline loops: CDR1 MNHEY, CDR2 SVGAGI. This CDR3 spans 13 amino acids. V lost 4 bases to trimming and J lost 8 bases; unmatched junction nucleotides: 7.

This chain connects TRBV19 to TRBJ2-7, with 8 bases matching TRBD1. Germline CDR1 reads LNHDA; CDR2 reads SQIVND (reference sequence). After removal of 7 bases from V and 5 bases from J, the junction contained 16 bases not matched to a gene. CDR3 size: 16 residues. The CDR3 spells CASTQGWDRSVHEQYF. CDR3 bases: TGTGCCAGTACCCAGGGGTGGGACAGGTCCGTGCACGAGCAGTACTTC.

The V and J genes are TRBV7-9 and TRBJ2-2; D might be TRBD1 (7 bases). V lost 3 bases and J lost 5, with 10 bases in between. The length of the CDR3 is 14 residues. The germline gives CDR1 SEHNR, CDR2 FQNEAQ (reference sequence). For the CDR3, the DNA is TGTGCCAGCAGCTTTGCAGGGGGGACCGGGGAGCTGTTTTTT. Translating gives CASSFAGGTGELFF.

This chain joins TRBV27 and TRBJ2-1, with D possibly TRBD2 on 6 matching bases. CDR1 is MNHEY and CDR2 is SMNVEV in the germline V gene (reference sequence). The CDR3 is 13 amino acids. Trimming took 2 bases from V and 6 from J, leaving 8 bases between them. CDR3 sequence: CASSLAGFNEQFF. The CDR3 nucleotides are TGTGCCAGCAGTTTAGCGGGGTTCAATGAGCAGTTCTTC.

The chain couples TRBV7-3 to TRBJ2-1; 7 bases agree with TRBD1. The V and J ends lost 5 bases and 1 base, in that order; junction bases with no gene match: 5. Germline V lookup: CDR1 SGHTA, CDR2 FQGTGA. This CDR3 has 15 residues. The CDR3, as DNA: TGTGCCAGCAGCGTAGACAGGGAGTCCTACAATGAGCAGTTCTTC. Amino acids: CASSVDRESYNEQFF.